Below are 10 T cell receptor beta chains sequenced from a single sample in a study of T cells in women clearing cervical HPV infection. Method: immunoSEQ multiplex PCR; TCRdb's copy keeps in-frame clones and lacks some. The sample is made up of fewer than 35,000 clones, and the top ten hold around 6.8% of it. Sequences were obtained from blood buffy coat. These receptors were taken from a woman aged 18 to 69 with a cervical HPV16 infection that either progressed to CIN3+ or cleared (not recorded which).

Points on this clone: The read finishes 3 residues shy of the CDR3 end, and the germline J gene is used to complete it. This chain joins TRBV20-1 and TRBJ2-3, with TRBD1 matching 9 bases. J lost 5 bases, V lost 6 bases, and 18 bases had no gene match. Germline CDR1 is DFQATT and CDR2 is SNEGSKA (reference sequence). The CDR3 loop spans 17 amino acids. CDR3 loop: CSAWGQGAVRQEDTQYF. The covered CDR3 bases are TGCAGTGCGTGGGGACAGGGAGCAGTCCGCCAGGAAGATACG.

For this clone: Read data end 3 residues before the CDR3 end; the end is taken from the germline J gene. The chain uses TRBV6-2 or TRBV6-3 and TRBJ1-1; 11 bases map to TRBD1. The CDR3 is made up of 16 amino acids. Germline V gene sequence: CDR1 MNHEY, CDR2 SVGEGT. Trimming took 0 bases from V and 5 from J; bases not matched to a gene: 5. The CDR3 bases that were read are TGTGCCAGCAGTTACTCAGTGGGACAGGGGGTGACTGAA. It translates to CASSYSVGQGVTE. The entire CDR3 reads CASSYSVGQGVTEAFF.

Comments on this clone: Sequencing ends 3 residues short of the CDR3 end; the germline J gene provides the rest. The chain recombines TRBV7-6 with TRBJ1-4, with TRBD1 identical over 8 bases. Germline CDR1 SGHVS, CDR2 FNYEAQ. V lost 3 bases to trimming and J lost 5 bases; unmatched junction nucleotides: 2. The CDR3 runs to 14 residues. CDR3 DNA, as far as it was read: TGTGCCAGCAGCTTCGGACAGGGAAATGAAAAA. This codes for CASSFGQGNEK. The CDR3 in its entirety is CASSFGQGNEKLFF. Complete variable domain (other parts from reference TRBV7-6 and TRBJ1-4): GAGVSQSPRYKVTKRGQDVALRCDPISGHVSLYWYRQALGQGPEFLTYFNYEAQQDKSGLPNDRFSAERPEGSISTLTIQRTEQRDSAMYRCASSFGQGNEKLFFGSGTQLSVL.

On this clone: The read is 3 residues too short to cover the CDR3 end, so that end is filled in from the germline J gene. The chain has TRBV9 and TRBJ2-7; 9 bases agree with TRBD1. CDR1 is SGDLS, CDR2 YYNGEE, per germline. V lost 4 bases, J lost 3 bases, and 8 bases stayed unmatched. This CDR3 is 15 amino acids long. The CDR3 reads CASSIRTGVLYEQYF. CDR3 DNA, as far as it was read: TGTGCCAGCAGCATTCGGACAGGGGTCCTCTACGAG. Full variable domain (missing parts from reference TRBV9 and TRBJ2-7): DSGVTQTPKHLITATGQRVTLRCSPRSGDLSVYWYQQSLDQGLQFLIQYYNGEERAKGNILERFSAQQFPDLHSELNLSSLELGDSALYFCASSIRTGVLYEQYFGPGTRLTVT.

In regard to this clone: From the germline J gene comes the end of the CDR3, since the read stops 3 residues before it. V is TRBV28 and J is TRBJ2-1; 8 bases match TRBD1. V lost 9 bases to trimming and J lost 7 bases; unmatched junction nucleotides: 14. This CDR3 comprises 15 residues. Germline V gene lookup returns CDR1 MDHEN and CDR2 SYDVKM. The covered CDR3 bases are TGTGCCAGTTATACCCGGCAGGGGGCGGAAAATGAG. It translates to CASYTRQGAENE. The CDR3 reads in full as CASYTRQGAENEQFF.

The part of the CDR3 DNA that was read is TGTGCCAGCAGTGAATCAGGTCGGAGCTCCTACAATGAG. As protein: CASSESGRSSYNE. The CDR3 in full is CASSESGRSSYNEQFF. This chain links TRBV2 with TRBJ2-1; no clear D gene. From the germline J gene comes the end of the CDR3, since the read stops 3 residues before it. This CDR3 has 16 amino acids. The V and J ends lost 2 bases and 0 bases respectively, with 11 bases between them. In germline, CDR1 is SNHLY, CDR2 FYNNEI.

On this clone: The sequenced fragment ends 3 residues before the CDR3 boundary, so the rest is inferred from the germline J gene. The chain has TRBV19 and TRBJ2-3; D is possibly TRBD1 (5 bases). The CDR3 sequence is 13 residues long. Germline V lookup: CDR1 LNHDA, CDR2 SQIVND (reference sequence). The sequenced CDR3 bases are TGTGCCAGTAGCTTGGACATAGAAGAGACG. Encoded protein: CASSLDIEET. In full, the CDR3 is CASSLDIEETQYF.

In regard to this clone: From the germline J gene comes the end of the CDR3, since the read stops 3 residues before it. J is TRBJ2-3 and V is TRBV6-2 or TRBV6-3; 8 nucleotides match TRBD2. This CDR3 has 14 residues. V gave up 7 bases and J gave up 0 bases; unmatched junction bases: 3. Germline CDR1 and CDR2: MNHEY and SVGEGT. The part of the CDR3 DNA that was read is TGTGCCAGCACCGGACTAGCTAGCACAGATACG. Protein sequence: CASTGLASTDT. The full CDR3 protein reads CASTGLASTDTQYF.

Concerning this clone itself: The observed sequence ends 3 residues before the CDR3 terminus, with the missing tail filled in from the germline J gene. The J gene is TRBJ2-5, the V gene TRBV20-1; 13 bases are shared with TRBD2. The CDR3 extends over 14 amino acids. CDR1 is DFQATT and CDR2 is SNEGSKA in the germline V gene (reference sequence). The trim removed 7 bases at V and 5 bases at J, leaving 7 bases unmatched. The CDR3: CSVLTSGRDETQYF. The CDR3 DNA, read in part, is TGCAGTGTCCTAACTAGCGGGAGGGATGAGACC.

The sequenced part of the CDR3 DNA is TGTGCCAGCAGCTTAGATTTAGCAAACTATGGC. It yields the protein CASSLDLANYG. The whole CDR3 reads CASSLDLANYGYTF. The chain carries TRBV7-9 and TRBJ1-2; no clear D. Read sequence stops 3 residues before the CDR3 end, and the germline J gene provides the missing end. The V gene lost 1 base and the J gene lost 2 bases, with 8 bases spanning the gap. The CDR3 has 14 residues. The V gene's germline CDR1 is SEHNR and CDR2 FQNEAQ (reference sequence).